The next 24 T cell receptor beta chains were all read from a single sample in a study of blood T cell repertoires in COVID-19. Here immunoSEQ multiplex PCR was the method, and the copy in TCRdb shows in-frame clones only, minus some. Among 72,000 or so clones listed, 80% to 90% were seen once. The material sequenced was peripheral blood. All receptors come from a man aged 50 to 60 with active COVID-19.

This chain's CDR3 is CAWSATAADFNQPQHF. CDR3 nucleotides: TGTGCCTGGAGTGCGACGGCAGCCGACTTCAATCAGCCCCAGCATTTT. The rearrangement uses TRBV30 and TRBJ1-5; no reliable D call. Germline assignment: CDR1 GTSNPN and CDR2 SVGIG (reference sequence). CDR3 length equals 16 residues. The germline V and J ends were trimmed by 1 base and 3 bases, with 16 bases remaining between them.

This chain connects TRBV29-1 to TRBJ1-2; 7 bases align to TRBD1. Looked up from germline, CDR1 is SQVTM and CDR2 is ANQGSEA. J lost 7 bases, V lost 3 bases, and 11 bases had no gene match. The CDR3 consists of 14 residues. The CDR3 coding sequence is TGCAGCGTTGAGGGGGGTGGGACAGTGCTTGGCTACACCTTC. It encodes CSVEGGGTVLGYTF.

V usage is TRBV7-2 and J usage is TRBJ1-1; D unclear. This CDR3 has 15 amino acids. Per germline, CDR1 SGHTA and CDR2 FQGNSA. Trimming took off 0 bases at V and 10 bases at J, with 18 bases between the two ends. CDR3 amino acids: CASSLASTVGARAFF. CDR3 nucleotides: TGTGCCAGCAGCTTAGCGTCGACCGTAGGTGCTAGAGCTTTCTTT.

The chain uses TRBV11-2 and TRBJ1-2; 8 nucleotides agree with TRBD1. The germline gives CDR1 SGHAT, CDR2 FQNNGV. The CDR3 spans 14 residues. V gave up 5 bases and J gave up 7 bases; unmatched junction bases: 9. In DNA form, the CDR3 reads TGTGCCAGCAGCCCAATAACAGGGGGTGGTGGCTACACCTTC. Its translation: CASSPITGGGGYTF.

The V call is TRBV5-8, the J call TRBJ1-4; 7 nucleotides line up with TRBD1. V dropped 4 bases and J dropped 0; count of bases not matched to a gene: 12. Germline V gene sequence: CDR1 SGHTS, CDR2 YDEGEE. The CDR3 spans 18 residues. CDR3 sequence: CASSLDRDYSATNEKLFF. Here the CDR3 DNA reads TGTGCCAGCAGCCTCGACAGGGATTATTCTGCAACTAATGAAAAACTGTTTTTT. The variable domain in full, completed from reference TRBV5-8 and TRBJ1-4, reads EAGVTQSPTHLIKTRGQQATLRCSPISGHTSVYWYQQALGLGLQFLLWYDEGEERNRGNFPPRFSGRQFPNYSSELNVNALELEDSALYLCASSLDRDYSATNEKLFFGSGTQLSVL.

The chain is built from TRBV5-1 and TRBJ2-1; 9 bases are a match to TRBD2. With V trimmed by 1 base and J by 14 bases, 16 bases remained unmatched. There are 16 residues in the CDR3. The germline V gene encodes CDR1 SGHRS and CDR2 YFSETQ. Here the CDR3 DNA reads TGCGCCAGCAGCTTGAGGGGGACCGACCTCCCTAGCGGGGAGTTCTTC. Translating gives CASSLRGTDLPSGEFF. The full variable domain, completed using reference TRBV5-1 and TRBJ2-1, is KAGVTQTPRYLIKTRGQQVTLSCSPISGHRSVSWYQQTPGQGLQFLFEYFSETQRNKGNFPGRFSGRQFSNSRSEMNVSTLELGDSALYLCASSLRGTDLPSGEFFGPGTRLTVL.

This clone turned up a few times. Compared with germline, one end of the junction differs, possibly owing to a read error. The chain combines TRBV7-7 with TRBJ2-2, with D possibly being TRBD1 (7 bases). There are 16 residues in the CDR3. Germline CDR1 reads SSHAT; CDR2 reads FNYEAQ (reference sequence). The CDR3, as DNA: TGTGCTAGCAGCCCCTCAGGGGGGCGGCTCACCGGGGAGCTGTTTTTT. It yields the protein CASSPSGGRLTGELFF.

J is TRBJ2-2 and V is TRBV5-1; tentative D call: TRBD2 (5 bases). The CDR3 sequence is 15 residues long. V was pared by 1 base and J by 5 bases, with 12 bases between. Germline loops: CDR1 SGHRS, CDR2 YFSETQ. CDR3 sequence reads: CASSLIGRGTGELFF. DNA for the CDR3: TGCGCCAGCAGCTTGATTGGGAGAGGGACCGGGGAGCTGTTTTTT.

This chain connects TRBV27 to TRBJ2-1; 7 bases agree with TRBD2. Germline loops: CDR1 MNHEY, CDR2 SMNVEV (reference sequence). This CDR3 contains 17 residues. The trim removed 4 bases at V and 7 bases at J, leaving 16 bases unmatched. The CDR3 DNA follows: TGTGCCAGCAGTTCGGGCGACGGCGGGGGAGCTCGTAATGAGCAGTTCTTC. This gives the protein CASSSGDGGGARNEQFF.

The rearrangement links TRBV20-1 to TRBJ1-5; D not resolved. CDR3 length equals 11 residues. Trimming pared 0 bases from V and 9 bases from J, leaving 6 bases between. Looked up from germline, CDR1 is DFQATT and CDR2 is SNEGSKA (reference sequence). CDR3 nucleotide sequence: TGCAGTGCTAGAGATGTCGGGCCCCAGCATTTT. This codes for CSARDVGPQHF.

The chain combines TRBV7-9 with TRBJ1-1, with D perhaps TRBD1 (6 bases). The germline gives CDR1 SEHNR, CDR2 FQNEAQ (reference sequence). The V end was cut by 5 bases, the J end by 0 bases, with 10 bases between. The CDR3 has 14 amino acids. In DNA form, the CDR3 reads TGTGCCAGCAGCGAGGACAGAATGAACACTGAAGCTTTCTTT. It codes for CASSEDRMNTEAFF.

The rearrangement links TRBV7-2 to TRBJ2-3; no clear D gene. The germline V gene has CDR1 SGHTA and CDR2 FQGNSA. The length of the CDR3 is 14 residues. Trimming removed 5 bases from V and 2 bases from J, with 11 bases in between. Written as DNA, the CDR3 is TGTGCCAGCAGCGCTGCTAGACCCACAGATACGCAGTATTTT. Translation gives CASSAARPTDTQYF.

This chain links TRBV5-1 with TRBJ2-1, with 14 bases identical to TRBD2. CDR3 size: 15 residues. V lost 4 bases and J lost 9; bases outside the gene matches: 6. The germline V gene encodes CDR1 SGHRS and CDR2 YFSETQ. In DNA, the CDR3 is TGCGCCAGCAGCCCCCGACTAGCGGGGGGGCGTGAGCAGTTCTTC. Encoded protein: CASSPRLAGGREQFF.

The chain's CDR3 is CASSFRGGDTEAFF. The CDR3, as DNA: TGCGCCAGCAGCTTTCGTGGGGGCGACACTGAAGCTTTCTTT. The chain combines TRBV5-1 with TRBJ1-1; tentatively, D is TRBD1 (6 bases). The CDR3 is made up of 14 amino acids. The germline V gene encodes CDR1 SGHRS and CDR2 YFSETQ. V lost 2 bases to trimming and J lost 3 bases, with 11 bases between them.

The chain carries TRBV7-9 and TRBJ2-3, with 11 bases matching TRBD2. CDR1 is SEHNR, CDR2 FQNEAQ, per germline (reference sequence). V lost 5 bases and J lost 2; bases outside the gene matches: 9. The CDR3 length is 17 residues. The CDR3 DNA reads as TGTGCCAGCAGCCCGTGGACTAGCGGGCAATCCACAGATACGCAGTATTTT. This encodes CASSPWTSGQSTDTQYF.

This rearrangement joins TRBV4-1 to TRBJ2-2, with D tentatively TRBD1 (6 bases). Looked up from germline, CDR1 is MGHRA and CDR2 is YSYEKL. The ends were cut back, 4 bases at V and 2 bases at J, with 17 bases in the middle. This CDR3 is 17 amino acids long. CDR3 region: CASSRGQAAFNTGELFF. As DNA, the CDR3 is TGCGCCAGCAGCCGGGGGCAAGCGGCGTTTAACACCGGGGAGCTGTTTTTT.

The rearrangement uses TRBV3-1 (or the pseudogene TRBV3-2) and TRBJ2-7; 9 positions agree with TRBD2. The CDR3 length is 15 residues. Trimming removed 6 bases from V and 6 bases from J; junction bases left unmatched: 12. CDR1 LGHDT and CDR2 YNNKEL come from the germline V gene (reference sequence). The CDR3 nucleotides are TGTGCCAGCAGTTTCCTAGCGGGGTTGAACGGCGAGCAGTACTTC. Residues: CASSFLAGLNGEQYF.

J is TRBJ2-6 and V is TRBV4-1; no clear D. Germline V gene sequence: CDR1 MGHRA, CDR2 YSYEKL. Trimming pared 7 bases from V and 2 bases from J, leaving 12 bases between. The CDR3 has 15 residues. The CDR3 loop is CASTYSPTGANVLTF. The CDR3, as DNA: TGCGCCAGCACCTACAGCCCCACTGGGGCCAACGTCCTGACTTTC.

V gene TRBV18 combines with J gene TRBJ1-6; the match to TRBD1 covers 9 bases. The J segment lost 10 bases and the V segment lost 4 bases, leaving 11 bases of the junction unmatched. Germline V lookup: CDR1 KGHSH, CDR2 LQKENI. This CDR3 region has 16 residues. Here the CDR3 DNA reads TGTGCCAGCTCACGTACAACAGGGGGCGGCCGGTCACCCCTCCACTTT. Amino acids: CASSRTTGGGRSPLHF.

This chain joins TRBV2 and TRBJ2-7; 10 bases are a match to TRBD2. With 6 bases clipped from V and 2 bases from J, the junction kept 10 bases outside the gene matches. The germline V gene encodes CDR1 SNHLY and CDR2 FYNNEI. CDR3 length: 16 amino acids. Here the CDR3 reads CASSDAAGTSAYEQYF. Here the CDR3 DNA reads TGTGCCAGCAGCGACGCGGCCGGGACTAGCGCCTACGAGCAGTACTTC.

J is TRBJ1-5 and V is TRBV7-2; D call uncertain. The V and J ends lost 5 bases and 4 bases respectively, with 9 bases between them. Germline CDR1 and CDR2: SGHTA and FQGNSA. This CDR3 region has 13 residues. DNA for the CDR3: TGTGCCAGCAGCCCTACTCGAAATCAGCCCCAGCATTTT. As protein: CASSPTRNQPQHF.

The rearrangement joins TRBV18 to TRBJ1-3; 8 bases map to TRBD1. V was pared by 1 base and J by 4 bases, with 9 bases of the junction left unmatched. This CDR3 spans 17 amino acids. Germline V lookup: CDR1 KGHSH, CDR2 LQKENI. In DNA, the CDR3 is TGTGCCAGCTCACCACGCCGACAGGGGTCGTCCGGAAACACCATATATTTT. It translates to CASSPRRQGSSGNTIYF.

This chain connects TRBV18 to TRBJ1-1; D unclear. Trimming removed 3 bases from V and 3 bases from J, with 14 bases in between. From germline, CDR1 is KGHSH and CDR2 LQKENI. This CDR3 comprises 15 residues. The CDR3 region has the DNA TGTGCCAGCTCACCGAATCGGAGGGTGGACACTGAAGCTTTCTTT. Amino acids: CASSPNRRVDTEAFF.

V is TRBV5-1 and J is TRBJ1-3; TRBD1 agrees at 8 bases. Germline V CDR1 and CDR2: SGHRS, YFSETQ. J was trimmed by 0 bases and V by 3 bases; bases with no gene match: 5. The CDR3 totals 16 residues. CDR3 nucleotides: TGCGCCAGCAGCTCGGGACAGGCCAACTCTGGAAACACCATATATTTT. Amino acids: CASSSGQANSGNTIYF.